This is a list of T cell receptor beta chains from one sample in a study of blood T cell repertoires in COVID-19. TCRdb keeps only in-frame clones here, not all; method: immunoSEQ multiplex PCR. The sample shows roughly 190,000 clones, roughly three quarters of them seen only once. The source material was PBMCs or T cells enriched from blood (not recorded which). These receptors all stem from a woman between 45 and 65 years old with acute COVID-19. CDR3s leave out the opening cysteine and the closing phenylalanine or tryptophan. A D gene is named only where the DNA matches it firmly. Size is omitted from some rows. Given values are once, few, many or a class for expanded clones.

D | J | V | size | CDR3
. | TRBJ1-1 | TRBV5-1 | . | ASSLKPWGGTEAF
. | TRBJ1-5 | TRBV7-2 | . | ASSLFGVTRNQPQH
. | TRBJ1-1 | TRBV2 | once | ASTQPARSMNTEAF
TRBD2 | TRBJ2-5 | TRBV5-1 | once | ASSLLAGAETQY
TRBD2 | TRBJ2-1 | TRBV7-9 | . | ASSPRNGGAHEQF
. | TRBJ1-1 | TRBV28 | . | ASKGDMNTEAF
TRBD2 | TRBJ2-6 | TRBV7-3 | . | ASSPRGGAGGKNVLT
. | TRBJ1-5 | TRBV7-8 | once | ASSLGPQGLLGQPQH
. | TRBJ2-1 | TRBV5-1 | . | ASSLVSKRDEQF
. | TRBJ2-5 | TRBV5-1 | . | ASSLRSGVRTGETQY
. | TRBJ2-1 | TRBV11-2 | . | ASSFRGYNEQF
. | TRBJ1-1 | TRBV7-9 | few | ASLAGRNTEAF
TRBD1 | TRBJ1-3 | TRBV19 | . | ASSPQRDRGNTIY
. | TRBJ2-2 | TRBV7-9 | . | ASTQGATNTGELF
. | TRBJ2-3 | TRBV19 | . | ASSRPQGDTQY
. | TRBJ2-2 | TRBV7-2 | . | ASREAGRNTGELF
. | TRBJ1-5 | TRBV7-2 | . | ASSLAVSGNQPQH
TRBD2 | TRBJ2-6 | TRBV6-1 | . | ASSEGGAGANVLT
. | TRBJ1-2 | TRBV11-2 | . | ASSSPGGGYGYT
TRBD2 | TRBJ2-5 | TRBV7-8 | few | ASRSGLAGGTQY
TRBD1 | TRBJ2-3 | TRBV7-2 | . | ASSSGTDAQY
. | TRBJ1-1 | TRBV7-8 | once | ASSSGGRTAEAF
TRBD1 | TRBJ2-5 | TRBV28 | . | ASSQLGGGQETQY
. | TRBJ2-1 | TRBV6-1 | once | ASSEPGVYNEQF
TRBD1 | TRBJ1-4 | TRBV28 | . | ASRDRGAGEKLF
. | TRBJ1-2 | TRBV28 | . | ASSRGSLPGDYGYT